The rows below give T cell receptor beta chains drawn from one sample of a study of cytomegalovirus exposure and HLA in healthy donors. Using immunoSEQ multiplex PCR, the repertoire was profiled, and TCRdb retains in-frame clones only, with some absent. Altogether under 200,000 clones are present, 77% being singletons, with the ten largest covering over 3%. Source material: PBMCs. The receptors were gathered from a female donor in good health and CMV-seronegative. Both conserved end residues are part of each CDR3. For some rows the clone size is stated as once, few or many, or as a class when expanded; others skip it.

v_call clone_size cdr3_aa
TRBV4-1 few CASSHMVQTGELFF
TRBV7-3 NA CASSFSSSSNNEQFF
TRBV7-9 NA CASSPGGLRGYTF
TRBV7-9 NA CASRGQGEIGYTF
TRBV28 NA CASGALLMNTEAFF
TRBV27 NA CASSSGTAHGYTF
TRBV7-3 NA CASSFPRNGGGINEQFF
TRBV5-8 few CASGSGATEAFF
TRBV7-3 NA CASSLTGGRDTIYF
TRBV11-2 NA CASSFSGGAQDTQYF
TRBV28 NA CASSLDRGRGYTF
TRBV2 NA CASSEASIRKFF
TRBV7-9 NA CASSSGLAGRSGANVLTF
TRBV10-3 NA CAISEAGTSFHEQYF
TRBV19 NA CASSGLGTSGRKNEQFF